Each of the 22 T cell receptor beta chains below was sequenced from the same sample in a study of lymphopenia after photon versus proton radiotherapy. The data were produced by immunoSEQ multiplex PCR, yet TCRdb's version contains in-frame clones alone and is incomplete. The table includes approximately 24,000 clones, about 91% detected once. The sample consisted of peripheral blood, taken from a patient treated with photon-based radiotherapy. Source of these receptors: a man in his forties or fifties with gastric cancer.

V is TRBV5-6 and J is TRBJ2-2; D is unclear. Germline V lookup: CDR1 SGHDT, CDR2 YYEEEE. V was shortened by 1 base and J by 0 bases, with 7 bases between the two germline ends. This CDR3 contains 15 residues. DNA for the CDR3: TGTGCCAGCAGCTTGTACGGCGCGAACACCGGGGAGCTGTTTTTT. The encoded protein is CASSLYGANTGELFF.

The genes are TRBV7-3 and TRBJ2-1; TRBD2 is a possible D gene (6 bases). CDR1 and CDR2 (germline): SGHTA, FQGTGA. CDR3 length equals 13 residues. The germline V and J ends were trimmed by 5 bases and 5 bases, with 10 bases remaining between them. The CDR3 sequence: CASSMRGNNEQFF. Written as DNA, the CDR3 is TGTGCCAGCAGCATGCGGGGTAACAATGAGCAGTTCTTC.

The chain employs TRBV29-1 and TRBJ1-2, with TRBD1 identical over 7 bases. The CDR3 covers 13 residues. J lost 6 bases, V lost 3 bases, and 7 bases had no gene match. CDR1 is SQVTM, CDR2 ANQGSEA, per germline. The chain's CDR3 is CSVDRGGQNGYTF. The CDR3 DNA reads TGCAGCGTTGATCGAGGGGGCCAGAATGGCTACACCTTC.

The rearrangement uses TRBV5-8 and TRBJ2-3; tentatively, D is TRBD1 (6 bases). Germline CDR1 and CDR2: SGHTS and YDEGEE. The CDR3 consists of 15 residues. Trimming took off 0 bases at V and 1 base at J, with 9 bases between the two ends. This chain's CDR3 is CASSLAQGGTDTQYF. The CDR3 DNA sequence: TGTGCCAGCAGCTTGGCACAGGGCGGCACAGATACGCAGTATTTT.

The gene calls are TRBV9 and TRBJ2-7; the D gene is possibly TRBD2 (6 bases). The length of the CDR3 is 14 residues. Germline values: CDR1 SGDLS, CDR2 YYNGEE. V was shortened by 4 bases and J by 2 bases, with 13 bases between the two germline ends. In nucleotides, the CDR3 is TGTGCCAGCAGCCCCGGGGGACGGACCTACGAGCAGTACTTC. Protein product: CASSPGGRTYEQYF.

The chain uses TRBV18 and TRBJ1-1; 10 bases are shared with TRBD1. CDR3 length equals 15 residues. From germline, CDR1 is KGHSH and CDR2 LQKENI. V lost 2 bases to trimming and J lost 1 base; unmatched junction nucleotides: 1. CDR3 sequence reads: CASSPWDRGNTEAFF. For the CDR3, the DNA is TGTGCCAGCTCACCATGGGACAGGGGGAACACTGAAGCTTTCTTT.

The chain couples TRBV7-2 to TRBJ1-1; 12 bases align to TRBD1. The length of the CDR3 is 13 residues. CDR1 and CDR2 from the germline V gene are SGHTA and FQGNSA. V shed 5 bases, J shed 9 bases, and the junction held 4 bases outside the gene matches. The CDR3 DNA is TGTGCCAGCAGCCTGGGGACAGGGGGCCAAGCTTTCTTT. Encoded protein: CASSLGTGGQAFF. Filled out from reference TRBV7-2 and TRBJ1-1, the complete variable domain reads GAGVSQSPSNKVTEKGKDVELRCDPISGHTALYWYRQSLGQGLEFLIYFQGNSAPDKSGLPSDRFSAERTGGSVSTLTIQRTQQEDSAVYLCASSLGTGGQAFFGQGTRLTVV.

The rearrangement links TRBV11-2 to TRBJ2-5; TRBD2 might be the D (6 bases). There are 15 residues in the CDR3. Trimming shortened V by 3 bases and J by 5 bases, and 16 bases separated the two germline ends. Germline-derived CDR1 and CDR2 are SGHAT and FQNNGV. CDR3 sequence: CASSLARGRRETQYF. The CDR3 bases are TGTGCCAGCAGCTTGGCGCGGGGTCGAAGGGAGACCCAGTACTTC.

The rearrangement uses TRBV2 and TRBJ2-4; perhaps TRBD2 as D (5 bases). The length of the CDR3 is 13 residues. Between the trimmed V and J ends, which lost 8 bases and 1 base, there was a span of 9 bases. Per the germline V gene, CDR1 is SNHLY and CDR2 is FYNNEI. The CDR3 loop is CASCREAKNIQYF. The DNA for the CDR3 is TGTGCCAGCTGTAGGGAGGCCAAAAACATTCAGTACTTC.

The chain is built from TRBV19 and TRBJ2-7; a weak D match, TRBD2 (5 bases). Germline-derived CDR1 and CDR2 are LNHDA and SQIVND (reference sequence). Trimming removed 1 base from V and 7 bases from J, with 17 bases in between. The CDR3 contains 15 residues. The CDR3 region has the DNA TGTGCCAGTAGTATAGGGGCCGGGGTCCTCGGGGAGCAGTACTTC. Its protein product is CASSIGAGVLGEQYF.

The chain uses TRBV6-6 and TRBJ1-2; tentative D call: TRBD1 (6 bases). The germline CDR1 and CDR2 sequences are MNHNY and SVGAGI (reference sequence). The germline V and J ends were trimmed by 0 bases and 0 bases, with 8 bases remaining between them. CDR3 length equals 15 residues. CDR3 loop: CASSYSTGANYGYTF. DNA of the CDR3: TGTGCCAGCAGTTACTCGACAGGTGCTAACTATGGCTACACCTTC.

V and J are TRBV9 and TRBJ2-7, with 7 bases aligning to TRBD1. Germline V gene lookup returns CDR1 SGDLS and CDR2 YYNGEE. V lost 0 bases and J lost 5; bases outside the gene matches: 8. This CDR3 spans 15 amino acids. CDR3 DNA sequence: TGTGCCAGCAGCGTAGCACCAAGGGGGCTTAACGAGCAGTACTTC. As protein: CASSVAPRGLNEQYF.

This clone turned up a few times. The chain combines TRBV6-5 with TRBJ2-5; 7 bases agree with TRBD2. The CDR3 consists of 16 residues. Germline CDR1 MNHEY, CDR2 SVGAGI. V gave up 0 bases and J gave up 5 bases; unmatched junction bases: 9. The CDR3 DNA sequence: TGTGCCAGCAGTTACTCGAGTAGATGGGGAGGGGAGACCCAGTACTTC. Its translation is CASSYSSRWGGETQYF.

The V and J genes are TRBV11-2 and TRBJ1-1, with TRBD1 matching over 12 bases. Germline V gene data show CDR1 as SGHAT and CDR2 as FQNNGV. The length of the CDR3 is 15 residues. The V segment lost 1 base and the J segment 8 bases; nucleotides outside the gene matches: 5. The CDR3 coding sequence is TGTGCCAGCAGCTTAGTGGGGACAGGGGGCGCGGAAGCTTTCTTT. Amino acid sequence: CASSLVGTGGAEAFF.

The V gene is TRBV5-1, the J gene TRBJ2-7; no definite D call. The CDR3 consists of 16 residues. Trimming removed 3 bases from V and 0 bases from J, with 16 bases in between. Germline CDR1 is SGHRS and CDR2 is YFSETQ. The CDR3 protein is CASSSALQRSSYEQYF. The CDR3 DNA is TGCGCCAGCAGCTCCGCCTTACAGAGAAGCTCCTACGAGCAGTACTTC.

The chain links TRBV11-3 to TRBJ2-7; TRBD1 matches at 8 bases. J lost 5 bases, V lost 5 bases, and 11 bases had no gene match. The germline V gene encodes CDR1 SGHNT and CDR2 YENEEA. The CDR3 loop spans 15 amino acids. Here the CDR3 reads CASSLTGVGWNEQYF. DNA of the CDR3: TGTGCCAGCAGCCTGACAGGGGTGGGTTGGAACGAGCAGTACTTC.

CDR3 loop: CASTVKPGQGAFF. The DNA of the CDR3 is TGTGCCAGCACCGTCAAGCCGGGACAGGGCGCTTTCTTT. This chain connects TRBV13 to TRBJ1-1; 9 nucleotides match TRBD1. With V trimmed by 7 bases and J by 11 bases, 11 bases remained unmatched. Germline V lookup: CDR1 PRHDT, CDR2 FYEKMQ (reference sequence). This CDR3 has 13 amino acids.

The chain carries TRBV6-5 and TRBJ1-1, with D unclear. The CDR3 contains 12 residues. Germline V CDR1 and CDR2: MNHEY, SVGAGI. Between the trimmed V and J ends, which lost 5 bases and 1 base, there was a span of 5 bases. CDR3 bases: TGTGCCAGCAGTAGGACGAACACTGAAGCTTTCTTT. This translates into CASSRTNTEAFF.

This chain links TRBV11-2 with TRBJ2-3; 16 positions agree with TRBD2. The CDR3 covers 15 residues. Germline CDR1 is SGHAT and CDR2 is FQNNGV. Germline trimming cut 5 bases from V and 5 bases from J; bases unmatched to any gene: 1. CDR3: CASSGTSGGEDTQYF. The CDR3 DNA reads as TGTGCCAGCAGCGGGACTAGCGGGGGGGAAGATACGCAGTATTTT.

The chain joins TRBV29-1 to TRBJ2-7, with 7 bases matching TRBD2. J lost 2 bases, V lost 4 bases, and 8 bases had no gene match. CDR3 length equals 14 residues. Germline values: CDR1 SQVTM, CDR2 ANQGSEA. The CDR3 coding sequence is TGCAGCGTTGGCGGGGGACTGGGGACCTACGAGCAGTACTTC. Protein: CSVGGGLGTYEQYF.

The chain joins TRBV13 to TRBJ1-2; TRBD1 matches at 10 bases. V lost 7 bases, J lost 8 bases, and 13 bases stayed unmatched. In germline, CDR1 is PRHDT, CDR2 FYEKMQ (reference sequence). The CDR3 has 15 residues. Here the CDR3 reads CASTLRTGGIRGYTF. The CDR3 coding sequence is TGTGCCAGCACCCTTCGGACAGGGGGAATTCGGGGCTACACCTTC.

The chain has TRBV30 and TRBJ2-2, with 9 bases fitting TRBD1. Germline lookup yields CDR1 GTSNPN and CDR2 SVGIG (reference sequence). V lost 1 base, J lost 3 bases, and 6 bases stayed unmatched. The CDR3 contains 16 residues. The DNA for the CDR3 is TGTGCCTGGAGTGGCCGGGACAGGGTGGACACCGGGGAGCTGTTTTTT. Protein: CAWSGRDRVDTGELFF. Full variable domain (remainder filled in from reference TRBV30 and TRBJ2-2): SQTIHQWPATLVQPVGSPLSLECTVEGTSNPNLYWYRQAAGRGLQLLFYSVGIGQISSEVPQNLSASRPQDRQFILSSKKLLLSDSGFYLCAWSGRDRVDTGELFFGEGSRLTVL.